The entry below describes one T cell receptor beta chain. Its specificity is unknown. This CDR3 is 14 amino acids long. V shed 7 bases and J shed 4 bases, with 15 bases lying between them. Per germline, CDR1 SNHLY and CDR2 FYNNEI. The record originates from a study of graft-versus-host responses after intestinal transplantation. TCRdb's copy holds only in-frame clones and misses some; the assay was immunoSEQ multiplex PCR. The table shows some 130,000 clones, with around 94% occurring only once. Sequencing was performed on unstimulated CD4+ T cells sorted from spleen or lymph node cells, taken before intestinal transplant. This sequence originates from a human donor who received an intestinal transplant. The chain combines TRBV2 with TRBJ2-3; possible D gene TRBD1, 6 bases. The DNA of the CDR3 is TGTGCCAGCAAGGAAAGGGGGTTCTCAGATACGCAGTATTTT. This gives the protein CASKERGFSDTQYF.